This TCR beta chain was sequenced for a study of vaccination and CD4 T cells after COVID-19. With the Oncomine TCR Beta short-read assay, DNA from cultured CD4+ T cells was sequenced. TCRdb analysed the PCR reads with MiXCR anew, one entry per CDR3 protein. The sample records about 15,000 distinct CDR3 sequences, 48% being singletons. V lost 3 bases, J lost 5 bases, and 16 bases lay in between. Germline-derived CDR1 and CDR2 are DFQATT and SNEGSKA (reference sequence). The CDR3 extends over 14 amino acids. Treatment specified: approximately 9-day PBMC culture with coronavirus spike peptide pools or control peptides (ViraFEST assay). First, ViraFEST expanded antigen-specific T cells with peptide pools, and next it sequenced the TCRs. Regarding this clonotype: Its specificity is not known.

The gene calls are TRBV20-1 and TRBJ1-1; D is undetermined. The sequence came from a human donor who had recovered from COVID-19. The sample was CD4+ T cells from blood, cultured in vitro, taken before SARS-CoV-2 vaccination. The chain's CDR3 is CSASKSRSGTEAFF. DNA for the CDR3: TGCAGTGCTAGTAAGTCCCGATCGGGGACTGAAGCTTTCTTT.